The 18 T cell receptor beta chains presented below share a single source sample, sequenced in a study of CD8+ T cells in alopecia areata. The treatment is: oral pan-JAK inhibitor, 5-10 mg twice daily. Following RNA extraction, reverse transcription yielded cDNA that acted as the sequencing template. Profiled with immunoSEQ multiplex PCR; TCRdb holds only in-frame clones, not every one. The data show about 220,000 clones, about three fifths seen once. The sample consisted of CD4+ T cells sorted from blood, taken at week 4, from a patient treated with tofacitinib. These receptors came from a human donor with alopecia areata.

This clone showed up many times. The V call is TRBV7-2, the J call TRBJ2-7; the D is unclear. The CDR3 extends over 13 amino acids. Germline V gene lookup returns CDR1 SGHTA and CDR2 FQGNSA. Trimming removed 2 bases at V and 1 base at J, with 6 bases between. CDR3: CASSLKTSYEQYF. The CDR3 coding sequence is TGTGCCAGCAGCTTAAAAACTTCCTACGAGCAGTACTTC. The full variable domain, its missing parts supplied by reference TRBV7-2 and TRBJ2-7, is GAGVSQSPSNKVTEKGKDVELRCDPISGHTALYWYRQSLGQGLEFLIYFQGNSAPDKSGLPSDRFSAERTGGSVSTLTIQRTQQEDSAVYLCASSLKTSYEQYFGPGTRLTVT.

This clone was counted only a few times. The gene calls are TRBV7-2 and TRBJ1-5; TRBD1 might be the D (6 bases). Trimming pared 0 bases from V and 1 base from J, leaving 10 bases between. Germline CDR1 SGHTA, CDR2 FQGNSA. The CDR3 loop spans 16 amino acids. CDR3 sequence (DNA): TGTGCCAGCAGCTTAGCGGGGACAACAAGCAATCAGCCCCAGCATTTT. Translating it yields CASSLAGTTSNQPQHF.

J is TRBJ2-3 and V is TRBV29-1; 7 bases map to TRBD1. CDR3 length: 15 amino acids. V dropped 6 bases and J dropped 4; count of bases not matched to a gene: 13. CDR1 is SQVTM, CDR2 ANQGSEA, per germline. CDR3 bases: TGCAGCGTGACCGGGACAGACGCAACTCCAGATACGCAGTATTTT. This gives the protein CSVTGTDATPDTQYF.

This clone was found a few times. The J gene is TRBJ2-7, the V gene TRBV28, with D maybe TRBD1 (5 bases). The CDR3 length is 13 residues. Germline lookup yields CDR1 MDHEN and CDR2 SYDVKM. Trimming removed 6 bases at V and 3 bases at J, with 12 bases between. The CDR3 DNA is TGTGCCAGCAGCTCCCCCAGGGTCTACGAGCAGTACTTC. Protein sequence: CASSSPRVYEQYF.

The chain employs TRBV18 and TRBJ2-2; TRBD1 might be the D (6 bases). The CDR3 has 15 amino acids. The germline gives CDR1 KGHSH, CDR2 LQKENI. V was cut by 4 bases and J by 1 base, with 10 bases left in between. The CDR3 here is CASSLQTGNTGELFF. CDR3 sequence (DNA): TGTGCCAGCTCACTACAGACAGGGAACACCGGGGAGCTGTTTTTT. The entire variable domain, with the rest obtained from reference TRBV18 and TRBJ2-2, is as follows: NAGVMQNPRHLVRRRGQEARLRCSPMKGHSHVYWYRQLPEEGLKFMVYLQKENIIDESGMPKERFSAEFPKEGPSILRIQQVVRGDSAAYFCASSLQTGNTGELFFGEGSRLTVL.

This clone was found a few times. The chain links TRBV30 to TRBJ1-4, with a tentative D call TRBD1 (6 bases). CDR1 is GTSNPN and CDR2 is SVGIG in the germline V gene (reference sequence). There are 15 residues in the CDR3. V lost 0 bases, J lost 6 bases, and 14 bases lay in between. The DNA for the CDR3 is TGTGCCTGGAGTGTACGGGACACATCAGATGAAAAACTGTTTTTT. Its translation: CAWSVRDTSDEKLFF.

The rearrangement links TRBV30 to TRBJ1-1; tentatively, D is TRBD1 (5 bases). V was clipped by 3 bases and J by 2 bases, with 16 bases between them. The CDR3 has 15 residues. Germline loops: CDR1 GTSNPN, CDR2 SVGIG (reference sequence). The CDR3 bases are TGTGCCTGGAGGGTACCCGGGACGGTTAACACTGAAGCTTTCTTT. It yields the protein CAWRVPGTVNTEAFF.

This clone appeared once. This chain uses TRBV4-3 with TRBJ1-5; TRBD1 is a possible D gene (6 bases). V was shortened by 0 bases and J by 7 bases, with 10 bases between the two germline ends. The CDR3 totals 14 residues. Germline V CDR1 and CDR2: LGHNA, YSLEER. The CDR3 reads CASSQDLGQQPQHF. The CDR3 DNA follows: TGCGCCAGCAGCCAAGATCTTGGACAGCAGCCCCAGCATTTT.

CDR3 nucleotides: TGCGCCAGCAGGTCGCAGGGGATAAATGAGCAGTTCTTC. Its translation is CASRSQGINEQFF. The chain uses TRBV5-1 and TRBJ2-1; a possible D gene is TRBD1 (6 bases). The CDR3 runs to 13 residues. Per the germline V gene, CDR1 is SGHRS and CDR2 is YFSETQ. The V end was cut by 5 bases, the J end by 7 bases, with 13 bases between.

This clone was observed a single time. The V gene is TRBV29-1, the J gene TRBJ2-1; D is uncertain. V was trimmed by 4 bases and J by 5 bases, leaving 18 bases between them. Per germline, CDR1 SQVTM and CDR2 ANQGSEA. The CDR3 totals 15 residues. The CDR3 region has the DNA TGCAGCGTTGTAGTTCAGTTATCGGCTCACAATGAGCAGTTCTTC. This encodes CSVVVQLSAHNEQFF.

The chain couples TRBV4-3 to TRBJ2-4; D may be TRBD1 (5 bases). V gave up 1 base and J gave up 5 bases, with 9 bases separating them. Per the germline V gene, CDR1 is LGHNA and CDR2 is YSLEER. This CDR3 is built from 14 residues. The CDR3 sequence is CASSQGGEENIQYF. The CDR3 bases are TGCGCCAGCAGCCAAGGGGGCGAGGAAAACATTCAGTACTTC.

This clone has more than one count but fewer than ten. The J gene is TRBJ2-2, the V gene TRBV29-1; D is perhaps TRBD2 (6 bases). CDR1 and CDR2 from the germline V gene are SQVTM and ANQGSEA. The CDR3 spans 14 residues. With 5 bases removed from V and 2 bases from J, the gap between germline ends came to 12 bases. CDR3 in amino acids: CSVRVGGNTGELFF. The CDR3 DNA reads as TGCAGCGTTCGTGTGGGGGGAAACACCGGGGAGCTGTTTTTT.

This clone was seen a single time. V usage is TRBV29-1 and J usage is TRBJ2-3; no reliable D call. Deletions cut 7 bases from V and 2 bases from J, with 16 bases between. The germline CDR1 and CDR2 sequences are SQVTM and ANQGSEA. The CDR3 runs to 14 residues. Written as DNA, the CDR3 is TGCAGCGGTAAGGACGGGCGGAACACAGATACGCAGTATTTT. Amino acids: CSGKDGRNTDTQYF.

This clone was seen a few times. The rearrangement links TRBV4-3 to TRBJ2-1; 7 bases fit TRBD2. The CDR3 covers 16 residues. The germline CDR1 and CDR2 sequences are LGHNA and YSLEER. The trim removed 3 bases at V and 6 bases at J, leaving 11 bases unmatched. This CDR3 reads CASSQYREEWVNEQFF. The CDR3 DNA reads as TGCGCCAGCAGCCAGTACCGGGAGGAATGGGTCAATGAGCAGTTCTTC.

This clone was seen more than once but under ten times. J is TRBJ2-7 and V is TRBV9; no reliable D call. Trimming pared 0 bases from V and 6 bases from J, leaving 16 bases between. Germline lookup yields CDR1 SGDLS and CDR2 YYNGEE. CDR3 length: 15 amino acids. The DNA of the CDR3 is TGTGCCAGCAGCGTAGAGGTCGGTCCGACGAGCGAGCAGTACTTC. The encoded protein is CASSVEVGPTSEQYF.

This clone has a handful of counts. This chain links TRBV19 with TRBJ2-2; the D gene is possibly TRBD2 (7 bases). V was pared by 7 bases and J by 4 bases, with 19 bases between. The CDR3 has 16 amino acids. The germline gives CDR1 LNHDA, CDR2 SQIVND (reference sequence). The CDR3 bases are TGTGCCAGTATGGTGGGAGGGGGTATCCGCACCGGGGAGCTGTTTTTT. Translation: CASMVGGGIRTGELFF.

V is TRBV15 and J is TRBJ2-1, with D perhaps TRBD2 (5 bases). CDR1 is LNHNV, CDR2 YYDKDF, per germline (reference sequence). V lost 1 base and J lost 3, with 10 bases in between. This CDR3 contains 15 residues. CDR3 loop: CATSRGGMVYNEQFF. DNA for the CDR3: TGTGCCACCAGCAGAGGAGGGATGGTCTACAATGAGCAGTTCTTC.

The V call is TRBV30, the J call TRBJ1-6; TRBD1 might be the D (5 bases). Between the trimmed V and J ends, which lost 0 bases and 7 bases, there was a span of 13 bases. The CDR3 sequence is 15 residues long. Germline-derived CDR1 and CDR2 are GTSNPN and SVGIG (reference sequence). The CDR3 here is CAWSVIAAGNSPLHF. The CDR3 nucleotides read TGTGCCTGGAGTGTAATCGCGGCAGGGAATTCACCCCTCCACTTT.